The 30 T cell receptor beta chains below all came from one sample that was sequenced in a study of T-cell memory formation after mild COVID-19. TCRdb re-analysed the 5' RACE reads in MiXCR, keeping a single row per CDR3 protein. The sample shows fewer than 150,000 distinct CDR3 sequences, around a fifth of them seen only once. Material: PBMCs or a T cell subset sorted from them (not recorded which). The receptor set was obtained from a man younger than 35 who had mild COVID-19 (a few samples of this study predate the infection). Cell type and time point are not known.

The V and J genes are TRBV5-1 and TRBJ2-1, with 7 bases that match TRBD1. Trimming cost V 4 bases and J 10 bases; bases outside gene matches: 5. The length of the CDR3 is 12 residues. Germline V CDR1 and CDR2: SGHRS, YFSETQ. Here the CDR3 DNA reads TGCGCCAGCAGCGCCCGGGACAGAGAGCAGTTCTTC. Its protein product is CASSARDREQFF.

The chain is built from TRBV7-2 and TRBJ2-7; the D gene is possibly TRBD1 (6 bases). The CDR3 extends over 15 amino acids. The germline V gene has CDR1 SGHTA and CDR2 FQGNSA. V was shortened by 7 bases and J by 2 bases, with 18 bases between the two germline ends. The CDR3, as DNA: TGTGCCAGCAACCCGGTGGGGGCAGTTACCTACGAGCAGTACTTC. Translating gives CASNPVGAVTYEQYF.

This clonotype was detected a few times. The rearrangement uses TRBV7-2 and TRBJ2-7; TRBD2 might be the D (6 bases). CDR3 length: 16 amino acids. Trimming cost V 1 base and J 0 bases, with 13 bases left between them. Germline V gene lookup returns CDR1 SGHTA and CDR2 FQGNSA. CDR3 sequence (DNA): TGTGCCAGCAGCTTAGGGGCGGGGCTTAGCTCCTACGAGCAGTACTTC. Translating gives CASSLGAGLSSYEQYF.

A few counts support this clonotype. The CDR3: CASRDTGTASTDTQYF. The CDR3 DNA reads as TGTGCCAGCAGAGATACCGGGACAGCGAGCACAGATACGCAGTATTTT. The V and J genes are TRBV12-3 or TRBV12-4 and TRBJ2-3; 7 positions agree with TRBD1. V lost 6 bases to trimming and J lost 0 bases; unmatched junction nucleotides: 9. The CDR3 covers 16 residues.

The gene calls are TRBV6-2 or TRBV6-3 and TRBJ1-2; possibly TRBD1 for D (6 bases). Deletions cut 3 bases from V and 2 bases from J, with 16 bases between. Germline-derived CDR1 and CDR2 are MNHEY and SVGEGT. There are 16 residues in the CDR3. In nucleotides, the CDR3 is TGTGCCAGCAGTTATTCCACCGGACAGATAAACTATGGCTACACCTTC. The encoded protein is CASSYSTGQINYGYTF.

This clonotype showed up just a few times. The chain combines TRBV4-3 with TRBJ1-2; maybe TRBD1 (6 bases). In germline, CDR1 is LGHNA, CDR2 YSLEER. V lost 0 bases and J 2 bases, leaving 13 bases between the germline ends. This CDR3 contains 16 residues. The CDR3 DNA follows: TGCGCCAGCAGCCAAGATTCCAGGGGCTGGAACTATGGCTACACCTTC. It is translated as CASSQDSRGWNYGYTF.

There are a few counts of this clonotype. A much bigger clone sits one base away, suggesting this may be a read error. The gene calls are TRBV7-9 and TRBJ2-1; possibly TRBD2 for D (7 bases). Trimming shortened V by 1 base and J by 2 bases, and 9 bases separated the two germline ends. The CDR3 contains 15 residues. Germline V lookup: CDR1 SEHNR, CDR2 FQNEAQ (reference sequence). CDR3 bases: TGTGCCAGCAGCTTAGGGCGGGGGCCCTACAATGAGCAGTTCTTC. Encoded protein: CASSLGRGPYNEQFF.

This clonotype was counted ten times or more. The rearrangement uses TRBV20-1 and TRBJ2-7, with 10 nucleotides matching TRBD2. In germline, CDR1 is DFQATT, CDR2 SNEGSKA (reference sequence). V gave up 0 bases and J gave up 1 base; unmatched junction bases: 6. CDR3 length: 16 residues. CDR3 loop: CSARDVLAGMSYEQYF. The CDR3, as DNA: TGCAGTGCTAGAGATGTACTAGCGGGGATGTCCTACGAGCAGTACTTC.

This clonotype was seen a handful of times. V and J are TRBV6-5 and TRBJ2-2; D not certain. The CDR3 extends over 14 amino acids. The germline gives CDR1 MNHEY, CDR2 SVGAGI. Trimming took off 5 bases at V and 1 base at J, with 8 bases between the two ends. The CDR3 loop reads CASSNTENTGELFF. The CDR3 coding sequence is TGTGCCAGCAGTAACACAGAGAACACCGGGGAGCTGTTTTTT.

This clonotype was picked up a small number of times. The chain carries TRBV3-1 and TRBJ2-1; 7 bases map to TRBD1. Germline assignment: CDR1 LGHDT and CDR2 YNNKEL (reference sequence). This CDR3 is 15 amino acids long. With V trimmed by 3 bases and J by 5 bases, 7 bases remained unmatched. Written as DNA, the CDR3 is TGTGCCAGCAGCCACCCGATCCAGGGGGACAATGAGCAGTTCTTC. It specifies CASSHPIQGDNEQFF.

This clonotype was seen more than once but under ten times. The chain carries TRBV6-2 or TRBV6-3 and TRBJ2-7; no reliable D call. The CDR3 length is 14 residues. The germline V gene encodes CDR1 MNHEY and CDR2 SVGEGT. Trimming removed 2 bases from V and 0 bases from J, with 8 bases in between. The CDR3 reads CASSYGRSSYEQYV. The CDR3 coding sequence is TGTGCCAGCAGTTACGGGCGGAGCTCCTACGAGCAGTACGTC.

This clonotype has only one observation. The V gene is TRBV6-2 or TRBV6-3, the J gene TRBJ2-7; 8 bases align to TRBD1. Germline loops: CDR1 MNHEY, CDR2 SVGEGT. This CDR3 has 14 amino acids. J lost 2 bases, V lost 2 bases, and 2 bases had no gene match. The CDR3 nucleotides are TGTGCCAGCAGTTACGGGACAGGACCCTACGAGCAGTACGTC. Protein sequence: CASSYGTGPYEQYV.

The chain has TRBV4-3 and TRBJ1-1, with D unclear. With 1 base removed from V and 1 base from J, the gap between germline ends came to 13 bases. Germline V gives CDR1 LGHNA, CDR2 YSLEER. The CDR3 extends over 16 amino acids. Here the CDR3 reads CASSQVPVRTNTEAFF. As DNA, the CDR3 is TGCGCCAGCAGCCAAGTGCCCGTGAGGACGAACACTGAAGCTTTCTTT.

The chain joins TRBV7-8 to TRBJ2-7; D might be TRBD2 (5 bases). In germline, CDR1 is SGHVS, CDR2 FQNEAQ. V lost 0 bases, J lost 4 bases, and 10 bases lay in between. The CDR3 is 14 residues long. The CDR3 DNA is TGTGCCAGCAGCTTAGCGGGGAGAAGTTACGAGCAGTACTTC. Residues: CASSLAGRSYEQYF.

The chain joins TRBV6-2 or TRBV6-3 to TRBJ2-5, with D unresolved. The V end lost 0 bases, the J end lost 4 bases, and 6 bases lay between the germline ends. This CDR3 contains 13 residues. Germline V gene data show CDR1 as MNHEY and CDR2 as SVGEGT. In nucleotides, the CDR3 is TGTGCCAGCAGTTACTCTGTTGGAGAGACCCAGTACTTC. Amino acids: CASSYSVGETQYF.

The rearrangement links TRBV6-5 to TRBJ2-5; TRBD1 matches 8 bases. V dropped 2 bases and J dropped 4; count of bases not matched to a gene: 9. CDR3 length equals 16 residues. The germline V gene has CDR1 MNHEY and CDR2 SVGAGI. The CDR3 reads CASSYPTTGGIETQYF. CDR3 sequence (DNA): TGTGCCAGCAGTTACCCCACTACAGGGGGGATAGAGACCCAGTACTTC.

CDR3 DNA sequence: TGCGCCAGCAGCCAAGATTGGAATTATGGAAACACCATATATTTT. Protein product: CASSQDWNYGNTIYF. This chain connects TRBV4-3 to TRBJ1-3; D is unresolved. The V gene's germline CDR1 is LGHNA and CDR2 YSLEER. Between the trimmed V and J ends, which lost 0 bases and 3 bases, there was a span of 9 bases. The CDR3 contains 15 residues.

This clonotype was seen a handful of times. The chain combines TRBV7-9 with TRBJ2-7; D perhaps matches TRBD1 (6 bases). The ends were cut back, 5 bases at V and 4 bases at J, with 9 bases in the middle. The germline V gene has CDR1 SEHNR and CDR2 FQNEAQ (reference sequence). CDR3 length: 12 residues. The CDR3 sequence: CASSRQDYEQYF. In nucleotides, the CDR3 is TGTGCCAGCAGCCGACAGGATTACGAGCAGTACTTC.

This clonotype was seen more than once but under ten times. The J gene is TRBJ2-4, the V gene TRBV27; perhaps TRBD1 as D (6 bases). This CDR3 has 16 amino acids. The V end lost 1 base, the J end lost 0 bases, and 10 bases lay between the germline ends. CDR1 is MNHEY, CDR2 SMNVEV, per germline (reference sequence). CDR3 coding DNA: TGTGCCAGCAGTTTATTGGGGGCTCTAGCCAAAAACATTCAGTACTTC. This codes for CASSLLGALAKNIQYF.

The V call is TRBV12-3 or TRBV12-4, the J call TRBJ2-2, with D unresolved. The V gene lost 5 bases and the J gene lost 8 bases, with 9 bases spanning the gap. The CDR3 is 12 residues long. The CDR3 here is CASSPPPGELFF. In DNA form, the CDR3 reads TGTGCCAGCAGTCCCCCCCCGGGGGAGCTGTTTTTT.

This clonotype has just a few counts. The chain recombines TRBV4-1 with TRBJ2-3; 10 bases are shared with TRBD2. This CDR3 has 16 residues. The germline V gene encodes CDR1 MGHRA and CDR2 YSYEKL. With V trimmed by 4 bases and J by 2 bases, 6 bases remained unmatched. CDR3 in DNA: TGCGCCAGCAGCCCTAGCGGGGGCCCCACCACAGATACGCAGTATTTT. Translated: CASSPSGGPTTDTQYF.

The rearrangement links TRBV19 to TRBJ2-1; D possibly uses TRBD1 or TRBD2 (5 bases each). This CDR3 has 14 residues. Germline V gives CDR1 LNHDA, CDR2 SQIVND (reference sequence). V lost 4 bases, J lost 9 bases, and 16 bases lay in between. CDR3 nucleotides: TGTGCCAGTAGTAACCGGGACGCTATTCTTGAGCAGTTCTTC. This translates into CASSNRDAILEQFF.

The J gene is TRBJ2-1, the V gene TRBV29-1; 9 bases fit TRBD2. Germline lookup yields CDR1 SQVTM and CDR2 ANQGSEA. This CDR3 has 13 residues. J was trimmed by 8 bases and V by 4 bases; bases with no gene match: 6. The CDR3 sequence is CSVVPSGAYEQFF. The CDR3 DNA is TGCAGCGTTGTGCCTAGCGGGGCGTATGAGCAGTTCTTC.

The rearrangement joins TRBV6-6 to TRBJ2-1, with D perhaps TRBD1 (5 bases). The CDR3 has 13 amino acids. The V end was cut by 6 bases, the J end by 6 bases, with 12 bases between. Germline V gives CDR1 MNHNY, CDR2 SVGAGI (reference sequence). CDR3 region: CASRHQGSNEQFF. The CDR3 DNA follows: TGTGCCAGCAGACACCAGGGATCCAATGAGCAGTTCTTC.

DNA of the CDR3: TGTGCCAGCAGCTTAGATTCGGGGGCGGACGAGCAGTACTTC. As protein: CASSLDSGADEQYF. The chain recombines TRBV11-2 with TRBJ2-7; D assignment may be TRBD1 or TRBD2 (6 bases each). Trimming cost V 0 bases and J 5 bases, with 11 bases left between them. The CDR3 runs 14 residues. Germline V gives CDR1 SGHAT, CDR2 FQNNGV.

This clonotype was seen a few times. The chain joins TRBV19 to TRBJ2-2; D may be TRBD1 or TRBD2 (6 bases each). V dropped 1 base and J dropped 5 bases, with 17 bases sitting between them. Germline CDR1 is LNHDA and CDR2 is SQIVND (reference sequence). The CDR3 covers 17 residues. Written as DNA, the CDR3 is TGTGCCAGTAGTATAGTAGGCCGGGGGCAGAGGACCGGGGAGCTGTTTTTT. Amino acid sequence: CASSIVGRGQRTGELFF.

The chain recombines TRBV4-3 with TRBJ1-1; D ambiguous. CDR3 size: 17 residues. The germline V gene has CDR1 LGHNA and CDR2 YSLEER. Trimming took 4 bases from V and 3 from J, leaving 21 bases between them. CDR3 amino acids: CASSRVGPVVGDTEAFF. The CDR3 DNA is TGCGCCAGCAGCCGGGTTGGTCCCGTCGTTGGGGACACTGAAGCTTTCTTT.

The V and J genes are TRBV7-6 and TRBJ2-1; 10 bases map to TRBD2. Germline lookup yields CDR1 SGHVS and CDR2 FNYEAQ. The CDR3 contains 16 residues. After removal of 2 bases from V and 7 bases from J, the junction contained 8 bases not matched to a gene. CDR3 nucleotide sequence: TGTGCCAGCAGCTTAAGCGGGGGGGCCTGGAAAAATGAGCAGTTCTTC. Translated: CASSLSGGAWKNEQFF. Using reference TRBV7-6 and TRBJ2-1 for the parts outside the CDR3, the full variable domain is GAGVSQSPRYKVTKRGQDVALRCDPISGHVSLYWYRQALGQGPEFLTYFNYEAQQDKSGLPNDRFSAERPEGSISTLTIQRTEQRDSAMYRCASSLSGGAWKNEQFFGPGTRLTVL.

This clonotype was seen a few times. A much more abundant neighbour one base away suggests this may be a read error. The V gene is TRBV3-1, the J gene TRBJ2-5, with D possibly being TRBD1 or TRBD2 (5 bases each). V was cut by 4 bases and J by 5 bases, with 17 bases left in between. The CDR3 is 15 amino acids. The germline V gene encodes CDR1 LGHDT and CDR2 YNNKEL (reference sequence). Written as DNA, the CDR3 is TGTGCCAGCAGCCGAGGGGCCCTTAAACACGAGACCCAGTACTTC. This translates into CASSRGALKHETQYF.

This clonotype was counted between two and nine times. This chain links TRBV7-8 with TRBJ1-1, with TRBD1 as a possible D gene (6 bases). CDR3 length: 15 residues. V lost 0 bases and J 5 bases, leaving 13 bases between the germline ends. CDR1 SGHVS and CDR2 FQNEAQ come from the germline V gene. CDR3 residues: CASSLAWGGRTEAFF. DNA for the CDR3: TGTGCCAGCAGCTTAGCCTGGGGGGGCAGAACTGAAGCTTTCTTT.